These 27 T cell receptor beta chains originate from one sample sequenced in a study of T cell repertoires in cytomegalovirus infection. TCRdb re-called the reads with MiXCR, one entry per CDR3 protein. The profile shows approximately 1,000,000 distinct CDR3 sequences, around 30% of them singletons. These receptors have no identified antigens. The sequences come from cultured CD8+ T cells from PBMCs, collected from culture after CMV antigen stimulation. The receptors were gathered from a human donor in good health (CMV status not recorded). Some clones in this sample may be carry-over from other donors' samples.

This clonotype was detected many times. The chain couples TRBV7-8 to TRBJ1-6; D perhaps matches TRBD1 (5 bases). The CDR3 is made up of 13 amino acids. With 6 bases removed from V and 6 bases from J, the gap between germline ends came to 9 bases. CDR1 SGHVS and CDR2 FQNEAQ come from the germline V gene. The CDR3 bases are TGTGCCAGCAGTCCGGGACCTAATTCACCCCTCCACTTT. Its translation is CASSPGPNSPLHF.

The chain carries TRBV5-1 and TRBJ2-1; no firm D call. Trimming cost V 1 base and J 7 bases, with 9 bases left between them. This CDR3 contains 13 residues. Looked up from germline, CDR1 is SGHRS and CDR2 is YFSETQ. For the CDR3, the DNA is TGCGCCAGCAGCTTGTGGGGAAATAATGAGCAGTTCTTC. Its translation is CASSLWGNNEQFF.

The chain has TRBV7-6 and TRBJ2-1; D may be TRBD2 (7 bases). V was trimmed by 2 bases and J by 3 bases, leaving 14 bases between them. The CDR3 extends over 16 amino acids. The germline V gene encodes CDR1 SGHVS and CDR2 FNYEAQ. CDR3 amino acids: CASSLLGGGRYNEQFF. CDR3 nucleotides: TGTGCCAGCAGCTTACTAGGGGGGGGCCGCTACAATGAGCAGTTCTTC. The full variable domain, completed using reference TRBV7-6 and TRBJ2-1, is GAGVSQSPRYKVTKRGQDVALRCDPISGHVSLYWYRQALGQGPEFLTYFNYEAQQDKSGLPNDRFSAERPEGSISTLTIQRTEQRDSAMYRCASSLLGGGRYNEQFFGPGTRLTVL.

The chain combines TRBV4-1 with TRBJ2-3; D possibly corresponds to TRBD2 (6 bases). Trimming left V 0 bases short and J 9 bases short, with 10 bases between. The CDR3 extends over 13 amino acids. Germline V CDR1 and CDR2: MGHRA, YSYEKL. The CDR3 loop reads CASSQDSSGTQYF. The CDR3 coding sequence is TGCGCCAGCAGCCAAGATTCCAGCGGGACGCAGTATTTT.

This clonotype has more than one count but fewer than ten. DNA for the CDR3: TGCGCCAGCAGCTTGGAAGTGGACAGGGCTTGGGGCACAGATACGCAGTATTTT. This sequence encodes CASSLEVDRAWGTDTQYF. The chain is built from TRBV5-1 and TRBJ2-3, with TRBD1 matching 8 bases. V shed 0 bases, J shed 1 base, and the junction held 10 bases outside the gene matches. Germline V gene sequence: CDR1 SGHRS, CDR2 YFSETQ. The CDR3 extends over 18 amino acids.

V gene TRBV19 combines with J gene TRBJ2-1; 13 bases line up with TRBD2. Germline V gene lookup returns CDR1 LNHDA and CDR2 SQIVND (reference sequence). V trimming: 5 bases; J trimming: 9 bases; junction bases outside the gene matches: 13. The CDR3 totals 17 residues. In nucleotides, the CDR3 is TGTGCCAGTAGTCCGTGGACTAGCGGGGGACGGATGAGTGAGCAGTTCTTC. It yields the protein CASSPWTSGGRMSEQFF.

The chain combines TRBV7-9 with TRBJ2-7; 10 bases line up with TRBD2. This CDR3 contains 16 residues. The trim removed 5 bases at V and 2 bases at J, leaving 9 bases unmatched. From germline, CDR1 is SEHNR and CDR2 FQNEAQ (reference sequence). The CDR3 DNA sequence: TGTGCCAGCAGCCCCCCGGGTCTAGCGGGGGCCTACGAGCAGTACGTC. Protein product: CASSPPGLAGAYEQYV.

This clonotype has more than one count but fewer than ten. This may be a read error, as it is one base from a much larger clone. V usage is TRBV7-8 and J usage is TRBJ2-1, with 8 bases lining up with TRBD1. CDR1 and CDR2 (germline): SGHVS, FQNEAQ. CDR3 length: 14 amino acids. V dropped 10 bases and J dropped 6; count of bases not matched to a gene: 11. CDR3 sequence: CANTIQGALNEQFF. In nucleotides, the CDR3 is TGTGCCAACACCATTCAGGGGGCCCTCAATGAGCAGTTCTTC.

The table lists this clonotype with a few counts. This chain joins TRBV19 and TRBJ2-2; D is unclear. Germline-derived CDR1 and CDR2 are LNHDA and SQIVND (reference sequence). This CDR3 is built from 11 residues. The V and J ends lost 2 bases and 7 bases respectively, with 2 bases between them. The chain's CDR3 is CASSIRGELFF. DNA for the CDR3: TGTGCCAGTAGTATACGCGGGGAGCTGTTTTTT. Full variable domain (outside the CDR3, taken from reference TRBV19 and TRBJ2-2): DGGITQSPKYLFRKEGQNVTLSCEQNLNHDAMYWYRQDPGQGLRLIYYSQIVNDFQKGDIAEGYSVSREKKESFPLTVTSAQKNPTAFYLCASSIRGELFFGEGSRLTVL.

The V gene is TRBV6-2 or TRBV6-3, the J gene TRBJ2-4; D may be TRBD2 (5 bases). The V end was cut by 7 bases, the J end by 1 base, with 26 bases between. The V gene's germline CDR1 is MNHEY and CDR2 SVGEGT. The CDR3 totals 19 residues. DNA of the CDR3: TGTGCCAGCACCCCCTGGCGGGCCGCGGAGGCTGGGGCCAAAAACATTCAGTACTTC. This codes for CASTPWRAAEAGAKNIQYF.

The rearrangement joins TRBV13 to TRBJ1-2; D unresolved. This CDR3 spans 14 amino acids. V was trimmed by 3 bases and J by 4 bases, leaving 12 bases between them. Looked up from germline, CDR1 is PRHDT and CDR2 is FYEKMQ (reference sequence). CDR3 nucleotides: TGTGCCAGCAGCTTTGGTGGGGTGTCCTATGGCTACACCTTC. The encoded protein is CASSFGGVSYGYTF.

This rearrangement joins TRBV6-1 to TRBJ2-6; 7 nucleotides align to TRBD1. V lost 7 bases and J lost 0; bases outside the gene matches: 9. The CDR3 is made up of 17 amino acids. Germline V CDR1 and CDR2: MNHNS, SASEGT. The chain's CDR3 is CASTSRDSHSGANVLTF. The CDR3 DNA follows: TGTGCCAGCACCTCCCGGGACAGTCACTCTGGGGCCAACGTCCTGACTTTC.

The J gene is TRBJ1-5, the V gene TRBV6-6; D is unresolved. Per germline, CDR1 MNHNY and CDR2 SVGAGI (reference sequence). V lost 7 bases and J 1 base, leaving 17 bases between the germline ends. CDR3 length: 16 amino acids. The CDR3 sequence is CASNDWTGNSNQPQHF. CDR3 nucleotide sequence: TGTGCCAGCAATGACTGGACGGGAAACAGCAATCAGCCCCAGCATTTT.

This clonotype was seen a handful of times. The chain couples TRBV6-5 to TRBJ1-1, with D hard to call. There are 16 residues in the CDR3. V lost 0 bases, J lost 1 base, and 12 bases lay in between. Per the germline V gene, CDR1 is MNHEY and CDR2 is SVGAGI. The CDR3 nucleotides are TGTGCCAGCAGTTACTCTTCGGGCCACCCGAACACTGAAGCTTTCTTT. Translation gives CASSYSSGHPNTEAFF.

This chain connects TRBV5-1 to TRBJ2-7; 7 bases are shared with TRBD2. V shed 3 bases and J 2 bases; nucleotides not matched to a gene: 5. The length of the CDR3 is 14 residues. CDR1 is SGHRS, CDR2 YFSETQ, per germline. Here the CDR3 reads CASSSRGVPYEQYF. CDR3 DNA: TGCGCCAGCAGCTCCCGGGGGGTACCCTACGAGCAGTACTTC. Full variable domain (remainder filled in from reference TRBV5-1 and TRBJ2-7): KAGVTQTPRYLIKTRGQQVTLSCSPISGHRSVSWYQQTPGQGLQFLFEYFSETQRNKGNFPGRFSGRQFSNSRSEMNVSTLELGDSALYLCASSSRGVPYEQYFGPGTRLTVT.

This clonotype came up many times. The chain links TRBV19 to TRBJ2-3, with D tentatively TRBD1 (6 bases). The CDR3 runs to 14 residues. Trimming removed 8 bases at V and 3 bases at J, with 15 bases between. CDR1 is LNHDA, CDR2 SQIVND, per germline (reference sequence). The CDR3 region is CASSPGQRTDTQYF. Written as DNA, the CDR3 is TGTGCCAGTTCACCGGGACAAAGAACAGATACGCAGTATTTT.

The V call is TRBV6-5, the J call TRBJ2-2; 13 nucleotides agree with TRBD2. CDR1 MNHEY and CDR2 SVGAGI come from the germline V gene. The length of the CDR3 is 17 residues. V was clipped by 0 bases and J by 3 bases; unmatched bases: 1. The CDR3 region is CASSYSGLAGDTGELFF. For the CDR3, the DNA is TGTGCCAGCAGTTACTCAGGACTAGCGGGGGACACCGGGGAGCTGTTTTTT.

The chain couples TRBV2 to TRBJ1-1, with D uncertain. V gave up 4 bases and J gave up 3 bases, with 12 bases separating them. The CDR3 is 14 amino acids. Germline CDR1 SNHLY, CDR2 FYNNEI. CDR3 amino acids: CASSGAFGHTEAFF. Written as DNA, the CDR3 is TGTGCCAGCAGTGGGGCATTTGGGCACACTGAAGCTTTCTTT. The variable domain in full, completed from reference TRBV2 and TRBJ1-1, reads EPEVTQTPSHQVTQMGQEVILRCVPISNHLYFYWYRQILGQKVEFLVSFYNNEISEKSEIFDDQFSVERPDGSNFTLKIRSTKLEDSAMYFCASSGAFGHTEAFFGQGTRLTVV.

A remark on this clonotype: A read error may be the cause here, since a much bigger clone is one base away. The chain has TRBV7-6 and TRBJ2-1; D possibly matches TRBD1 or TRBD2 (5 bases each). CDR3 size: 15 residues. CDR1 SGHVS and CDR2 FNYEAQ come from the germline V gene. In nucleotides, the CDR3 is TGTGTCAGCAGCGAACCGGGACGAAAATTTAATGAGCAGTTCTTC. Residues: CVSSEPGRKFNEQFF.

This clonotype appeared a few times. V usage is TRBV12-3 or TRBV12-4 and J usage is TRBJ1-2, with 10 bases identical to TRBD1. After removal of 7 bases from V and 5 bases from J, the junction contained 10 bases not matched to a gene. The CDR3 has 15 residues. CDR3: CASIVRDRGIYGYTF. CDR3 DNA: TGTGCCAGCATTGTAAGGGACAGGGGAATTTATGGCTACACCTTC.

This clonotype was recorded many times. V is TRBV11-3 and J is TRBJ1-1; TRBD1 matches 7 bases. Germline loops: CDR1 SGHNT, CDR2 YENEEA. The CDR3 extends over 17 amino acids. Germline trimming cut 0 bases from V and 5 bases from J; bases unmatched to any gene: 12. In nucleotides, the CDR3 is TGTGCCAGCAGCTTAGAAGACCGGGACAGTGGACTAACTGAAGCTTTCTTT. The encoded protein is CASSLEDRDSGLTEAFF.

This clonotype was detected ten times or more. The chain is built from TRBV7-2 and TRBJ1-3; the match to TRBD1 covers 11 bases. This CDR3 contains 17 residues. After removal of 0 bases from V and 3 bases from J, the junction contained 4 bases not matched to a gene. CDR1 SGHTA and CDR2 FQGNSA come from the germline V gene. The CDR3 DNA sequence: TGTGCCAGCAGCTTAGCGGGACAGGGGGTCCGTGGAAACACCATATATTTT. Translation: CASSLAGQGVRGNTIYF. Full variable domain (rest looked up from reference TRBV7-2 and TRBJ1-3): GAGVSQSPSNKVTEKGKDVELRCDPISGHTALYWYRQSLGQGLEFLIYFQGNSAPDKSGLPSDRFSAERTGGSVSTLTIQRTQQEDSAVYLCASSLAGQGVRGNTIYFGEGSWLTVV.

The chain employs TRBV5-1 and TRBJ2-3; D is perhaps TRBD1 (6 bases). The CDR3 covers 16 residues. Trimming shortened V by 0 bases and J by 0 bases, and 11 bases separated the two germline ends. The germline CDR1 and CDR2 sequences are SGHRS and YFSETQ. The CDR3 loop is CASSLGTGISTDTQYF. The DNA for the CDR3 is TGCGCCAGCAGCTTGGGCACAGGGATTAGCACAGATACGCAGTATTTT.

This chain joins TRBV6-8 and TRBJ1-6; 8 bases map to TRBD1. The CDR3 has 16 residues. Germline assignment: CDR1 MNHGY and CDR2 SAAAGT. The trim removed 0 bases at V and 4 bases at J, leaving 2 bases unmatched. The CDR3, as DNA: TGTGCCAGCAGTTACTCGAGACAGGGGTATAATTCACCCCTCCACTTT. The encoded protein is CASSYSRQGYNSPLHF.

This clonotype was seen more than once but under ten times. This chain uses TRBV7-3 with TRBJ2-5; 11 bases match TRBD2. The CDR3 loop spans 15 amino acids. V dropped 5 bases and J dropped 7; count of bases not matched to a gene: 9. Per germline, CDR1 SGHTA and CDR2 FQGTGA. CDR3 in amino acids: CASSPLAGGKVTQYF. The CDR3 nucleotides are TGTGCCAGCAGCCCCCTAGCGGGGGGAAAGGTGACCCAGTACTTC.

CDR3 region: CASSPALGSFYEQYV. CDR3 nucleotides: TGTGCCAGCAGCCCAGCTCTTGGGAGTTTTTACGAGCAGTACGTC. The chain combines TRBV6-2 or TRBV6-3 with TRBJ2-7; a possible D gene is TRBD2 (5 bases). This CDR3 is built from 15 residues. Germline CDR1 and CDR2: MNHEY and SVGEGT. Trimming stripped 6 bases from V and 4 bases from J, with 19 bases between.

This rearrangement joins TRBV6-1 to TRBJ1-5, with a tentative D call TRBD1 (6 bases). Germline V gene sequence: CDR1 MNHNS, CDR2 SASEGT. This CDR3 is built from 14 residues. V was trimmed by 6 bases and J by 0 bases, leaving 9 bases between them. The CDR3 region is CASSRQDSNQPQHF. The CDR3 nucleotides read TGTGCCAGCAGCCGACAGGATAGCAATCAGCCCCAGCATTTT.